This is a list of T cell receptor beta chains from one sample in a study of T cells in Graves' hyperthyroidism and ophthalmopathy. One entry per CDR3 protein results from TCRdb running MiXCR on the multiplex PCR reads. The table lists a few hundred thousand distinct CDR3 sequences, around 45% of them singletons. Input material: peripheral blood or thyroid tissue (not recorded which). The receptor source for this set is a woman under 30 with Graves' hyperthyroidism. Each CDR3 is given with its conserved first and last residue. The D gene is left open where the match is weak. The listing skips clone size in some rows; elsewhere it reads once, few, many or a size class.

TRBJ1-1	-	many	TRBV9	TGTGCCAGCAGCGCCCTGGAACAGATGGACACTGAAGCTTTCTTT	CASSALEQMDTEAFF
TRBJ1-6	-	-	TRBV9	TGTGCCAGCAGCATGGGACACTTT	CASSMGHF
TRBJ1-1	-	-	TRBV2	TGTGCCAGCTCACCTCTTCATAGTGTGATGGGCGCTGAAGCTTTCTTT	CASSPLHSVMGAEAFF
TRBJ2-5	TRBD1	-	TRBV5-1	TGCGCCAGCAGCACAAGGTCAGGGGGCTGGGAGACCCAGTACTTC	CASSTRSGGWETQYF
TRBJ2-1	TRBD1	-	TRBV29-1	TGCAGCGTTGATATAAGACAGGGGACAATGACGCAGTTCTTC	CSVDIRQGTMTQFF
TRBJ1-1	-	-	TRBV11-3	TGTGCCAGCAGTCGGCTCTCCACTGAAGCTTTCTTT	CASSRLSTEAFF
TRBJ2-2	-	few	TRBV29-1	TGCAGCGGGGTTCAGGGCCACACCGGGGAGCTGTTTTTT	CSGVQGHTGELFF
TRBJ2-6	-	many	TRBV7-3	TGTGCCAGCAGCCCTTACCTTGGCTCTGGGGCCAACGTCCTGACTTTC	CASSPYLGSGANVLTF
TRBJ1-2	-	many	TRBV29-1	TGCAGCGCCGGACGGGGGGAGGAGTATGGCTACACCTTC	CSAGRGEEYGYTF
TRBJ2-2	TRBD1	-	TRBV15	TGTGCCACCAGCAGAGGCACCGACAGGGTTGGGGAGCTGTTTTTT	CATSRGTDRVGELFF
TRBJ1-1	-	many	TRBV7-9	TGTGCCAGCAGCACGACCGCCGGGACTGAAGCTTTCTTT	CASSTTAGTEAFF
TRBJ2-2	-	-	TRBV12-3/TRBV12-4	TGTGCCAGCAGTCGGGACTCAGGTACCGGGGAGCTGTTTTTT	CASSRDSGTGELFF
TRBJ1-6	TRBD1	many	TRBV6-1	TGTGCCAGCAGTCATCCGGACAGGGCCGCCCTCCACTTT	CASSHPDRAALHF
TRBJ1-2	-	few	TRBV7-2	TGTGCTAGCCTTGGCGGGGGGGGTGGCTACACCTTC	CASLGGGGGYTF
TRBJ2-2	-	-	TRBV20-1	TGCAGTGCTAGCCCGGTCTTGTCCCACACCGGGGAGCTGTTTTTT	CSASPVLSHTGELFF
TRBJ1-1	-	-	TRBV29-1	TGCAGCTTAGAGATGGCGACAGCAGCTTTCTTT	CSLEMATAAFF
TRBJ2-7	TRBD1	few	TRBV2	TGTGCCAGCAGTCGACAGGGCTCAACCTCCTACGAGCAGTACTTC	CASSRQGSTSYEQYF
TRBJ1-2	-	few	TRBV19	TGTGCCAGTAGTATTGGGGGGAACTATGGCTACACCTTC	CASSIGGNYGYTF
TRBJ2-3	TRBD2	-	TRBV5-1	TGCGCCAGCAGTGCCGGGAGGGCCCAAGATACGCAGTATTTT	CASSAGRAQDTQYF
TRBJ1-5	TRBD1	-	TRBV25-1	TGCGCCAGCAGCCTTAGGACAGGACCCAGCAATCAGCCCCAGCATTTT	CASSLRTGPSNQPQHF
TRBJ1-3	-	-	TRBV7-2	TGTGCCAGCAGCTCCCTTGGGCGAGGGAAAGGCTCTGGAAACACCATATATTTT	CASSSLGRGKGSGNTIYF
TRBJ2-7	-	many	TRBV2	TGTGCCAGCAGTGTTGACACTTCCTACGAGCAGTACTTC	CASSVDTSYEQYF
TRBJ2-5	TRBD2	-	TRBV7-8	TGTGCAGGACGGAGCTTACAGTGGACTAGCGGCCAAGAGACCCAGTACTTC	CAGRSLQWTSGQETQYF
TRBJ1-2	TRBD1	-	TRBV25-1	TGTGCCAGCAGTACAGAAGGACAGGGGATTGGCTACACCTTC	CASSTEGQGIGYTF
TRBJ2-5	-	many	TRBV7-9	TGTGCCAGCAGCTTCCTTAGCGGTCAAGAGACCCAGTACTTC	CASSFLSGQETQYF
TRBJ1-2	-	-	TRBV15	TGTGCCACCAGCAGCTTAGATGGTGTCTATGGCTACACCTTC	CATSSLDGVYGYTF
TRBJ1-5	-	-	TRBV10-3	TGTGCCATCAGTGCCGGACAGCCCCAGCATTTT	CAISAGQPQHF